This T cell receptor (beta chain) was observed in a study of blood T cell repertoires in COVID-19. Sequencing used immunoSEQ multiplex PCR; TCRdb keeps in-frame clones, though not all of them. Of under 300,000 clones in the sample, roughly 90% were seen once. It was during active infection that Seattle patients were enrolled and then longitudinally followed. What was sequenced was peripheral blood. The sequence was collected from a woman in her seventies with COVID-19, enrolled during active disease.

This CDR3 reads CASSEAGSAYGYTF. The CDR3 DNA reads TGTGCCAGCAGTGAAGCGGGCAGTGCGTATGGCTACACCTTC. The gene calls are TRBV2 and TRBJ1-2, with unresolved D. This CDR3 has 14 residues. V was shortened by 0 bases and J by 5 bases, with 10 bases between the two germline ends. Germline CDR1 reads SNHLY; CDR2 reads FYNNEI.